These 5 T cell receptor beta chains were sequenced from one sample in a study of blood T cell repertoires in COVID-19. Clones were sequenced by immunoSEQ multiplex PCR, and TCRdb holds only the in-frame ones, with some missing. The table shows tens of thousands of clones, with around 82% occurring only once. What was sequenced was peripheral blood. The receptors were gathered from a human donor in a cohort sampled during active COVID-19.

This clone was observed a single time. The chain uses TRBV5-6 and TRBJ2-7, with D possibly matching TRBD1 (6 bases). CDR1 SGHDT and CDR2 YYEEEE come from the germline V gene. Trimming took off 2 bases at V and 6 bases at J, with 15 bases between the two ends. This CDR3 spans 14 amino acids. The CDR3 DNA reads TGTGCCAGCAGCTTTATAGGGGGAAAGTTCGAGCAGTACTTC. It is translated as CASSFIGGKFEQYF.

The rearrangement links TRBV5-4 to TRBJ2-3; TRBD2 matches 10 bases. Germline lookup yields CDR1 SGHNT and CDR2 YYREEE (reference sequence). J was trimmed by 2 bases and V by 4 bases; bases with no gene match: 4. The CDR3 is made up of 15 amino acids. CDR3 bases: TGTGCCAGCAGCCCCCTAGCGGGGGCCACAGATACGCAGTATTTT. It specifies CASSPLAGATDTQYF.

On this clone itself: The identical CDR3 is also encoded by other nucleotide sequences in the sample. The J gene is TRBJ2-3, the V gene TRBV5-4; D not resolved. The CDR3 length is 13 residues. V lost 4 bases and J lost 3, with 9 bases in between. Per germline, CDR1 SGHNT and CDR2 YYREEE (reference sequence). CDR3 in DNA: TGTGCCAGCAGCCTGGAGAGAACAGATACGCAGTATTTT. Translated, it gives CASSLERTDTQYF.

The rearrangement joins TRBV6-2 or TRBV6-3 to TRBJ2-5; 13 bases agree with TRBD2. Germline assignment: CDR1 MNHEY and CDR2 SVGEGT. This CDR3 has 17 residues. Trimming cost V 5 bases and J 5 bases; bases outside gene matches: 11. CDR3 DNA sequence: TGTGCCAGCAGTGCTCGGACTAGCGGGGGCCTCGGGGAGACCCAGTACTTC. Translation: CASSARTSGGLGETQYF.

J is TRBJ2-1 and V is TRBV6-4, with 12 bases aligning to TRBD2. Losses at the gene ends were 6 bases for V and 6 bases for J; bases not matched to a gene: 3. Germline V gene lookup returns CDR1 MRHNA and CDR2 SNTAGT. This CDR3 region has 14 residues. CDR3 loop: CASRALAGGNEQFF. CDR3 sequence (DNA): TGTGCCAGCAGGGCACTAGCGGGGGGCAATGAGCAGTTCTTC.